Each of the 21 T cell receptor beta chains below was sequenced from the same sample in a study of blood T cell repertoires in COVID-19 (dated by TCRdb to about 2020). Library construction relied on the immunoSEQ multiplex PCR assay. Drawn from immuneACCESS, this table holds only the in-frame rearrangements with V and J called that TCRdb kept. Clones are partly lost; checked studies trace under half to an unresolved V gene and leave the rest unexplained. The sample profile shows about 83,000 clones; roughly 90% of them were found once. The ten largest clones add up to 2.5% to 3.5% of the sample. Sequencing used peripheral blood. Receptors were obtained from a woman in her forties or fifties with active or convalescent COVID-19.

This clone was counted once. This chain joins TRBV13 and TRBJ2-1; the D gene is possibly TRBD2 (6 bases). Germline assignment: CDR1 PRHDT and CDR2 FYEKMQ (reference sequence). V lost 0 bases to trimming and J lost 10 bases, with 19 bases between them. The CDR3 is made up of 16 amino acids. The CDR3 loop is CASSLGNLDPAGEQFF. The CDR3 DNA is TGTGCCAGCAGCTTAGGAAATTTGGACCCCGCGGGAGAGCAGTTCTTC.

This chain connects TRBV6-1 to TRBJ1-3; no clear D gene. Germline CDR1 is MNHNS and CDR2 is SASEGT. The CDR3 loop spans 16 amino acids. The germline V and J ends were trimmed by 2 bases and 0 bases, with 11 bases remaining between them. The CDR3 is CASSEPPGRSGNTIYF. CDR3 sequence (DNA): TGTGCCAGCAGTGAACCCCCGGGTCGCTCTGGAAACACCATATATTTT.

The chain couples TRBV9 to TRBJ2-3, with 7 bases fitting TRBD2. In germline, CDR1 is SGDLS, CDR2 YYNGEE. The V segment lost 4 bases and the J segment 3 bases; nucleotides outside the gene matches: 5. The length of the CDR3 is 14 residues. Here the CDR3 DNA reads TGTGCCAGCAGCACCCCCGGGGGGACAGATACGCAGTATTTT. Its translation: CASSTPGGTDTQYF.

The chain recombines TRBV5-1 with TRBJ1-2, with 9 nucleotides matching TRBD1. The junction had 8 bases not matched to a gene; V was cut back by 0 bases and J by 5 bases. CDR3 length equals 16 residues. CDR1 is SGHRS, CDR2 YFSETQ, per germline. CDR3 nucleotides: TGCGCCAGCAGCTTGGAACAGGGGGCATGGGGGTATGGCTACACCTTC. Its protein product is CASSLEQGAWGYGYTF.

This clone appeared once. The chain has TRBV27 and TRBJ2-1; 10 bases are shared with TRBD2. Germline V gene lookup returns CDR1 MNHEY and CDR2 SMNVEV (reference sequence). The V segment lost 5 bases and the J segment 4 bases; nucleotides outside the gene matches: 5. The CDR3 totals 15 residues. This chain's CDR3 is CASSPTSGVYNEQFF. The CDR3 region has the DNA TGTGCCAGCAGTCCAACTAGCGGGGTATACAATGAGCAGTTCTTC.

The rearrangement links TRBV5-4 to TRBJ1-3, with D perhaps TRBD1 (6 bases). In germline, CDR1 is SGHNT, CDR2 YYREEE (reference sequence). Trimming took 6 bases from V and 5 from J, leaving 15 bases between them. The CDR3 is made up of 14 amino acids. In nucleotides, the CDR3 is TGTGCCAGCACCATAAGGGACAACAGAAACACCATATATTTT. Translating it yields CASTIRDNRNTIYF.

This chain links TRBV10-3 with TRBJ2-5, with 12 positions matching TRBD2. Germline CDR1 and CDR2: ENHRY and SYGVKD. This CDR3 spans 15 amino acids. V was clipped by 3 bases and J by 9 bases; unmatched bases: 8. The CDR3: CAISDPTLAGGPQYF. The CDR3 DNA follows: TGTGCCATCAGTGATCCTACTCTAGCGGGGGGGCCCCAGTACTTC.

The chain is built from TRBV30 and TRBJ2-5, with TRBD2 identical over 9 bases. Per germline, CDR1 GTSNPN and CDR2 SVGIG (reference sequence). J was trimmed by 4 bases and V by 2 bases; bases with no gene match: 8. The CDR3 totals 15 residues. CDR3 nucleotides: TGTGCCTGGAGTAGACTAGCGGACATGTTAGAGACCCAGTACTTC. It specifies CAWSRLADMLETQYF.

The rearrangement joins TRBV18 to TRBJ2-4; D might be TRBD1 (5 bases). Trimming left V 6 bases short and J 6 bases short, with 15 bases between. Germline V CDR1 and CDR2: KGHSH, LQKENI. The CDR3 totals 14 residues. CDR3 DNA: TGTGCCAGCTCCCCGCCTAGGGGTCTAAACATTCAGTACTTC. Protein: CASSPPRGLNIQYF.

In its sample, this clone was seen once. This chain connects TRBV7-8 to TRBJ1-1; the D is unclear. Germline CDR1 reads SGHVS; CDR2 reads FQNEAQ. The CDR3 covers 15 residues. V was clipped by 0 bases and J by 0 bases, with 8 bases between them. The CDR3 sequence is CASSLAAAMNTEAFF. The CDR3 DNA follows: TGTGCCAGCAGCTTAGCAGCAGCGATGAACACTGAAGCTTTCTTT.

The chain employs TRBV6-5 and TRBJ1-2; possibly TRBD1 for D (5 bases). The CDR3 has 15 amino acids. The germline V and J ends were trimmed by 6 bases and 4 bases, with 18 bases remaining between them. Germline CDR1 reads MNHEY; CDR2 reads SVGAGI. CDR3 sequence (DNA): TGTGCCAGCAGACCTCAGGGCGCCGCCGGCTATGGCTACACCTTC. Its translation: CASRPQGAAGYGYTF.

The rearrangement joins TRBV18 to TRBJ1-3; D is uncertain. This CDR3 has 14 amino acids. The V and J ends lost 4 bases and 0 bases respectively, with 7 bases between them. Germline V CDR1 and CDR2: KGHSH, LQKENI. This chain's CDR3 is CASSQPLSGNTIYF. In nucleotides, the CDR3 is TGTGCCAGCTCACAGCCCCTCTCTGGAAACACCATATATTTT.

The chain carries TRBV14 and TRBJ1-3; D is undetermined. The CDR3 is 16 residues long. Trimming took off 0 bases at V and 0 bases at J, with 9 bases between the two ends. Germline loops: CDR1 SGHDN, CDR2 FVKESK. In DNA form, the CDR3 reads TGTGCCAGCAGCCAAGACAGGATTATCTCTGGAAACACCATATATTTT. As protein: CASSQDRIISGNTIYF. The entire variable domain, with the rest obtained from reference TRBV14 and TRBJ1-3, is as follows: EAGVTQFPSHSVIEKGQTVTLRCDPISGHDNLYWYRRVMGKEIKFLLHFVKESKQDESGMPNNRFLAERTGGTYSTLKVQPAELEDSGVYFCASSQDRIISGNTIYFGEGSWLTVV.

In its sample, this clone was seen a few times. The chain joins TRBV6-5 to TRBJ1-1; unclear D gene. This CDR3 region has 15 residues. Deletions cut 4 bases from V and 0 bases from J, with 12 bases between. The germline gives CDR1 MNHEY, CDR2 SVGAGI. Here the CDR3 DNA reads TGTGCCAGCAGTTCCTGGGCAGATCTGAACACTGAAGCTTTCTTT. This translates into CASSSWADLNTEAFF.

This chain links TRBV6-2 or TRBV6-3 with TRBJ2-7; a possible D gene is TRBD1 (6 bases). The CDR3 extends over 13 amino acids. Germline CDR1 and CDR2: MNHEY and SVGEGT. The ends were cut back, 6 bases at V and 7 bases at J, with 16 bases in the middle. In nucleotides, the CDR3 is TGTGCCAGCAGCCAGGGGCTTTCAAGGGAGCAGTACTTC. Protein product: CASSQGLSREQYF.

The V call is TRBV6-5, the J call TRBJ1-2, with TRBD1 as a possible D gene (6 bases). The ends were cut back, 6 bases at V and 4 bases at J, with 15 bases in the middle. The germline gives CDR1 MNHEY, CDR2 SVGAGI. There are 14 residues in the CDR3. The chain's CDR3 is CASRGRGQFYGYTF. As DNA, the CDR3 is TGTGCCAGCAGAGGCCGAGGACAGTTCTATGGCTACACCTTC.

The chain combines TRBV7-3 with TRBJ2-1; a weak D match, TRBD2 (6 bases). Trimming left V 0 bases short and J 7 bases short, with 10 bases between. Germline V gene data show CDR1 as SGHTA and CDR2 as FQGTGA. The CDR3 is 14 residues long. This CDR3 is CASSLTVAGNEQFF. Here the CDR3 DNA reads TGTGCCAGCAGCTTAACAGTCGCGGGGAATGAGCAGTTCTTC.

The chain couples TRBV6-1 to TRBJ1-4; D unresolved. Germline CDR1 MNHNS, CDR2 SASEGT. The ends were cut back, 0 bases at V and 8 bases at J, with 16 bases in the middle. This CDR3 has 16 residues. The CDR3 sequence is CASSEALRPRWEKLFF. In DNA form, the CDR3 reads TGTGCCAGCAGTGAAGCGCTACGGCCCAGGTGGGAAAAACTGTTTTTT.

The chain has TRBV10-3 and TRBJ1-1; 7 bases align to TRBD1. This CDR3 spans 13 amino acids. V shed 7 bases, J shed 2 bases, and the junction held 4 bases outside the gene matches. Germline CDR1 reads ENHRY; CDR2 reads SYGVKD. The CDR3 DNA reads TGTGCCATCAACAGGGGCGTAAACACTGAAGCTTTCTTT. Its translation: CAINRGVNTEAFF.

The sample holds one count of this clone. J is TRBJ2-3 and V is TRBV15, with 8 bases aligning to TRBD2. The germline V gene encodes CDR1 LNHNV and CDR2 YYDKDF (reference sequence). The CDR3 loop spans 15 amino acids. The V gene end was trimmed by 1 base and the J gene end by 2 bases; junction bases not matched to a gene: 2. CDR3 protein: CATSRGGGITDTQYF. CDR3 in DNA: TGTGCCACCAGCAGAGGCGGGGGGATCACAGATACGCAGTATTTT.

This clone was seen once. The chain uses TRBV5-6 and TRBJ2-1; D is perhaps TRBD1 (5 bases). The germline V gene has CDR1 SGHDT and CDR2 YYEEEE. V shed 4 bases and J shed 4 bases, with 9 bases lying between them. CDR3 size: 13 residues. CDR3 in amino acids: CASSVYRYNEQFF. The CDR3 DNA reads TGTGCCAGCAGCGTTTACAGGTACAATGAGCAGTTCTTC.